Sequencing of this T cell receptor (beta chain) was carried out in a study of early T cells in non-severe SARS-CoV-2 infection. As part of library construction, unique molecular identifiers were attached to individual cDNA molecules. TCRdb used MiXCR to reprocess the 5' RACE reads, holding one entry per CDR3 protein. The repertoire holds more than 80,000 distinct CDR3 sequences, 12% to 15% seen once, with more than 1.2% in the top ten. Trimming removed 3 bases from V and 3 bases from J, with 12 bases in between. This CDR3 is built from 14 residues. Germline-derived CDR1 and CDR2 are SGDLS and YYNGEE.

This chain uses TRBV9 with TRBJ1-2; the D is unclear. The receptor comes from an adult who was a healthcare worker with PCR-confirmed SARS-CoV-2 infection or an uninfected control (not recorded which). The specimen sequenced was whole blood. The CDR3 region is CASSGEPVDYGYTF. DNA of the CDR3: TGTGCCAGCAGCGGGGAACCGGTAGACTATGGCTACACCTTC.